These 32 T cell receptor beta chains originate from one sample sequenced in a study of blood T cells in healthy people across ages. Next came a second PCR, run for roughly 7 to 12 cycles, which used a sample-barcoded 5' primer along with a J-beta primer mix. TCRdb re-called the 5' RACE reads with MiXCR, one entry per CDR3 protein. The top ten clones hold about 19% of a sample with approximately 1,000,000 distinct CDR3 sequences, 40% to 45% of them seen once. Sequencing was performed on blood. The receptor set was obtained from an older woman in good health.

The V and J genes are TRBV6-5 and TRBJ2-1; D possibly corresponds to TRBD2 (5 bases). From germline, CDR1 is MNHEY and CDR2 SVGAGI. This CDR3 spans 14 amino acids. V lost 0 bases and J 8 bases, leaving 11 bases between the germline ends. In nucleotides, the CDR3 is TGTGCCAGCAGTTACTCGATGGGAGTAGATGAGCAGTTCTTC. Amino acids: CASSYSMGVDEQFF.

By its share, this clonotype is medium-sized (0.01 to 0.1%). The chain uses TRBV24-1 and TRBJ2-7, with 7 bases matching TRBD1. J was trimmed by 1 base and V by 2 bases; bases with no gene match: 16. Germline values: CDR1 KGHDR, CDR2 SFDVKD. This CDR3 contains 19 residues. CDR3 sequence: CATSDYKLGQAVLSYEQYF. CDR3 DNA sequence: TGTGCCACCAGTGATTACAAATTAGGACAGGCCGTCCTATCCTACGAGCAGTACTTC.

This clonotype was counted only a few times. CDR3 loop: CASGLAWADTQYF. Written as DNA, the CDR3 is TGTGCCAGCGGACTAGCGTGGGCAGATACGCAGTATTTT. V gene TRBV2 combines with J gene TRBJ2-3; 9 bases match TRBD2. Germline values: CDR1 SNHLY, CDR2 FYNNEI. CDR3 size: 13 residues. With V trimmed by 8 bases and J by 4 bases, 4 bases remained unmatched.

This clonotype showed up just a few times. The rearrangement links TRBV7-2 to TRBJ2-6; D is unresolved. The CDR3 has 18 amino acids. The germline gives CDR1 SGHTA, CDR2 FQGNSA. The V end was cut by 1 base, the J end by 1 base, with 14 bases between. CDR3: CASSLEPRILSGANVLTF. In DNA form, the CDR3 reads TGTGCCAGCAGCTTAGAGCCCAGGATCCTTTCTGGGGCCAACGTCCTGACTTTC. Full variable domain (remainder filled in from reference TRBV7-2 and TRBJ2-6): GAGVSQSPSNKVTEKGKDVELRCDPISGHTALYWYRQSLGQGLEFLIYFQGNSAPDKSGLPSDRFSAERTGGSVSTLTIQRTQQEDSAVYLCASSLEPRILSGANVLTFGAGSRLTVL.

The J gene is TRBJ2-1, the V gene TRBV12-3 or TRBV12-4, with TRBD2 matching 13 bases. With V trimmed by 5 bases and J by 9 bases, 13 bases remained unmatched. CDR3 length equals 17 residues. The CDR3 loop is CASSQGLAGVRGAEQFF. For the CDR3, the DNA is TGTGCCAGCAGTCAAGGACTAGCGGGAGTGCGGGGGGCTGAGCAGTTCTTC.

The gene calls are TRBV7-6 and TRBJ1-1; no definite D call. V lost 4 bases and J 8 bases, leaving 2 bases between the germline ends. Germline CDR1 SGHVS, CDR2 FNYEAQ. The CDR3 has 9 residues. The CDR3 DNA reads TGTGCCAGCAGCTACGAAGCTTTCTTT. This sequence encodes CASSYEAFF.

J is TRBJ2-1 and V is TRBV6-1, with 14 bases aligning to TRBD2. V shed 4 bases and J 7 bases; nucleotides not matched to a gene: 6. The CDR3 is 16 residues long. The germline V gene has CDR1 MNHNS and CDR2 SASEGT. CDR3 protein: CASSGRGTSGSNEQFF. The CDR3, as DNA: TGTGCCAGCAGTGGGAGAGGGACTAGCGGGAGTAATGAGCAGTTCTTC.

In this sample, this clonotype turned up a few times. The chain joins TRBV6-1 to TRBJ2-3; 7 bases fit TRBD2. Germline V gives CDR1 MNHNS, CDR2 SASEGT. J lost 2 bases, V lost 4 bases, and 9 bases had no gene match. This CDR3 contains 16 residues. Written as DNA, the CDR3 is TGTGCCAGCAGTGTGGCTAGCGGCTCTAACACAGATACGCAGTATTTT. Translation gives CASSVASGSNTDTQYF.

The genes are TRBV27 and TRBJ2-1, with TRBD1 matching over 8 bases. Germline V gene lookup returns CDR1 MNHEY and CDR2 SMNVEV (reference sequence). The V gene end was trimmed by 6 bases and the J gene end by 6 bases; junction bases not matched to a gene: 10. The CDR3 is 15 residues long. Here the CDR3 DNA reads TGTGCCAGCAGCAGAGAGAGGACAGGGTCCAATGAGCAGTTCTTC. Protein product: CASSRERTGSNEQFF.

This clonotype has just a few counts. The chain has TRBV24-1 and TRBJ2-1, with TRBD1 identical over 9 bases. With V trimmed by 5 bases and J by 8 bases, 6 bases remained unmatched. The CDR3 is made up of 14 amino acids. The germline gives CDR1 KGHDR, CDR2 SFDVKD. The CDR3, as DNA: TGTGCCACCAGTGCAGGACAGGGGTTTCATGAGCAGTTCTTC. Translating it yields CATSAGQGFHEQFF.

The chain is built from TRBV20-1 and TRBJ2-7, with TRBD2 matching over 9 bases. The germline CDR1 and CDR2 sequences are DFQATT and SNEGSKA (reference sequence). There are 15 residues in the CDR3. V lost 5 bases and J lost 7; bases outside the gene matches: 15. The chain's CDR3 is CSASRLAEGWEEQYF. The CDR3 coding sequence is TGCAGTGCTTCCCGACTAGCGGAGGGCTGGGAGGAGCAGTACTTC.

This clonotype was counted many times. The chain combines TRBV5-1 with TRBJ2-3; 13 bases map to TRBD2. Germline V gene sequence: CDR1 SGHRS, CDR2 YFSETQ. The CDR3 is 15 residues long. V trimming: 0 bases; J trimming: 5 bases; junction bases outside the gene matches: 0. CDR3 nucleotide sequence: TGCGCCAGCAGCTTGGGACTAGCGGGAGGAGATACGCAGTATTTT. It specifies CASSLGLAGGDTQYF.

The gene calls are TRBV9 and TRBJ1-1; D is unresolved. The V end lost 0 bases, the J end lost 6 bases, and 12 bases lay between the germline ends. The CDR3 is 14 residues long. The V gene's germline CDR1 is SGDLS and CDR2 YYNGEE. The CDR3 reads CASSVAPSLAEAFF. The CDR3 region has the DNA TGTGCCAGCAGCGTAGCCCCTTCTCTGGCTGAAGCTTTCTTT.

Only a few counts were recorded for this clonotype. V is TRBV7-9 and J is TRBJ2-5; D perhaps matches TRBD2 (6 bases). The J call may be incorrect, as the DNA end agrees better with TRBJ2-7. This CDR3 has 13 residues. Per the germline V gene, CDR1 is SEHNR and CDR2 is FQNEAQ (reference sequence). The CDR3 DNA reads TGTGCCAGCAGCGTAGGAGGGCAGTACGAGCAGTACTTC. The encoded protein is CASSVGGQYEQYF.

The CDR3 nucleotides are TGCAGTGCTTTCCAGCGGGGCCCACAAGAGACCCAGTACTTC. It codes for CSAFQRGPQETQYF. The V call is TRBV20-1, the J call TRBJ2-5; TRBD2 matches 7 bases. The CDR3 length is 14 residues. V shed 5 bases and J 2 bases; nucleotides not matched to a gene: 8. Germline V CDR1 and CDR2: DFQATT, SNEGSKA (reference sequence).

The chain employs TRBV12-3 or TRBV12-4 and TRBJ2-7; D is ambiguous. The V and J ends lost 6 bases and 3 bases respectively, with 18 bases between them. This CDR3 contains 15 residues. The CDR3 coding sequence is TGTGCCAGCAGCCCAAGGGTACAGAACATCTACGAGCAGTACTTC. Its translation is CASSPRVQNIYEQYF.

The CDR3 region has the DNA TGCAGTGCTAGGGGTGTGAATTCACCCCTCCACTTT. Translated, it gives CSARGVNSPLHF. The V gene is TRBV20-1, the J gene TRBJ1-6; D remains unclear. The CDR3 covers 12 residues. CDR1 is DFQATT and CDR2 is SNEGSKA in the germline V gene (reference sequence). The V gene lost 3 bases and the J gene lost 7 bases, with 7 bases spanning the gap.

The chain carries TRBV15 and TRBJ1-5; D remains unclear. Per the germline V gene, CDR1 is LNHNV and CDR2 is YYDKDF (reference sequence). V was cut by 5 bases and J by 4 bases, with 12 bases left in between. The length of the CDR3 is 14 residues. The chain's CDR3 is CATSDRRQNQPQHF. For the CDR3, the DNA is TGTGCCACCAGCGATAGGCGGCAGAATCAGCCCCAGCATTTT.

This sequence joins TRBV11-1 and TRBJ1-2, with D tentatively TRBD1 (5 bases). The CDR3 consists of 13 residues. V was pared by 5 bases and J by 2 bases, with 9 bases between. CDR1 is SGHAT, CDR2 FQDESV, per germline (reference sequence). CDR3 residues: CASSHRLNYGYTF. The CDR3 region has the DNA TGTGCCAGCAGCCACAGGCTAAACTATGGCTACACCTTC.

A few counts support this clonotype. The J gene is TRBJ2-5, the V gene TRBV29-1; D remains unclear. The CDR3 extends over 12 amino acids. Trimming pared 4 bases from V and 1 base from J, leaving 7 bases between. Germline CDR1 and CDR2: SQVTM and ANQGSEA. The CDR3: CSVAWVQETQYF. The DNA of the CDR3 is TGCAGCGTTGCATGGGTCCAAGAGACCCAGTACTTC.

Only a few counts were recorded for this clonotype. The chain joins TRBV7-9 to TRBJ2-1; 8 bases are a match to TRBD2. CDR1 is SEHNR, CDR2 FQNEAQ, per germline (reference sequence). The CDR3 covers 15 residues. With V trimmed by 3 bases and J by 4 bases, 5 bases remained unmatched. This CDR3 reads CASSFGGGGYNEQFF. For the CDR3, the DNA is TGTGCCAGCAGCTTCGGTGGCGGGGGGTACAATGAGCAGTTCTTC.

Of note for this clonotype: A much larger clone sits a single nucleotide away, making a read error possible. CDR3 protein: CASSYVQGAYEQYF. The CDR3 nucleotides are TGTGCCAGCAGTTACGTACAGGGGGCCTACGAGCAGTACTTC. This rearrangement joins TRBV6-6 to TRBJ2-4, with 8 bases lining up with TRBD1. The closer fit of TRBJ2-7 to the DNA end suggests the J call may be wrong. Germline lookup yields CDR1 MNHNY and CDR2 SVGAGI (reference sequence). CDR3 length: 14 amino acids.

This rearrangement joins TRBV13 to TRBJ1-2, with D hard to call. In germline, CDR1 is PRHDT, CDR2 FYEKMQ (reference sequence). V lost 5 bases to trimming and J lost 3 bases, with 22 bases between them. This CDR3 contains 17 residues. The CDR3 bases are TGTGCCAGCAGCCGGTTGGGCAGTTCAAGCTCCCACTATGGCTACACCTTC. It translates to CASSRLGSSSSHYGYTF.

The gene calls are TRBV12-3 or TRBV12-4 and TRBJ2-7; perhaps TRBD1 as D (7 bases). This CDR3 comprises 15 residues. Trimming took off 7 bases at V and 5 bases at J, with 21 bases between the two ends. The CDR3 sequence is CASTLWGTAGNEQYF. The CDR3 nucleotides are TGTGCCAGCACCTTATGGGGGACAGCGGGTAACGAGCAGTACTTC.

In this sample, this clonotype turned up a few times. The chain combines TRBV7-2 with TRBJ1-4; D is undetermined. V was pared by 5 bases and J by 5 bases, with 9 bases between. From germline, CDR1 is SGHTA and CDR2 FQGNSA. The CDR3 contains 13 residues. The CDR3 bases are TGTGCCAGCAGCCGCGGGGTAAATGAAAAACTGTTTTTT. This translates into CASSRGVNEKLFF.

V usage is TRBV2 and J usage is TRBJ2-7; weak D call: TRBD1 (5 bases). The V gene's germline CDR1 is SNHLY and CDR2 FYNNEI. This CDR3 has 14 amino acids. V lost 6 bases and J 1 base, leaving 13 bases between the germline ends. The chain's CDR3 is CASRGVGASYEQYF. The CDR3 DNA sequence: TGTGCCAGCAGAGGGGTAGGTGCATCCTACGAGCAGTACTTC.

The V and J genes are TRBV6-5 and TRBJ2-1; 13 nucleotides line up with TRBD2. CDR3 size: 15 residues. With V trimmed by 5 bases and J by 6 bases, 4 bases remained unmatched. Germline V lookup: CDR1 MNHEY, CDR2 SVGAGI. This CDR3 reads CASSTGTSGTNEQFF. CDR3 nucleotides: TGTGCCAGCAGTACCGGGACTAGCGGGACCAATGAGCAGTTCTTC.

This clonotype showed up many times. The CDR3 DNA reads TGTGCCAGCAGCCAACCCCCCCAAGAGACCCAGTACTTC. Protein sequence: CASSQPPQETQYF. This chain links TRBV4-2 with TRBJ2-5; D uncertain. CDR3 size: 13 residues. Trimming removed 2 bases from V and 1 base from J, with 5 bases in between. Per the germline V gene, CDR1 is LGHNA and CDR2 is YNFKEQ.

This clonotype showed up just a few times. This chain links TRBV20-1 with TRBJ1-5, with a possible D match to TRBD1 (6 bases). Trimming shortened V by 4 bases and J by 5 bases, and 21 bases separated the two germline ends. The CDR3 is made up of 16 amino acids. Per germline, CDR1 DFQATT and CDR2 SNEGSKA (reference sequence). In DNA form, the CDR3 reads TGCAGTGCTATAGGGGGTGTGGTTGCAGGGGATCAGCCCCAGCATTTT. Its protein product is CSAIGGVVAGDQPQHF.

The J gene is TRBJ1-2, the V gene TRBV27, with TRBD1 matching over 9 bases. Germline V gene data show CDR1 as MNHEY and CDR2 as SMNVEV (reference sequence). This CDR3 is built from 13 residues. V shed 8 bases and J 2 bases; nucleotides not matched to a gene: 3. CDR3 DNA sequence: TGTGCCAGCCTTGGACAGGGGAACTATGGCTACACCTTC. Its protein product is CASLGQGNYGYTF.

The chain combines TRBV3-1 with TRBJ2-1; no firm D call. The CDR3 has 14 amino acids. Trimming cost V 1 base and J 5 bases, with 9 bases left between them. Germline V gives CDR1 LGHDT, CDR2 YNNKEL (reference sequence). The DNA of the CDR3 is TGTGCCAGCAGCCAAGTGTACTACCACAATGAGCAGTTCTTC. The encoded protein is CASSQVYYHNEQFF.

V gene TRBV7-9 combines with J gene TRBJ2-4; 7 nucleotides match TRBD2. Gene TRBJ2-7 matches the end of the DNA better, so the J call may be wrong. The V gene's germline CDR1 is SEHNR and CDR2 FQNEAQ (reference sequence). The CDR3 sequence is 15 residues long. The CDR3 is CASSLGGGSINEQYF. The CDR3 DNA reads TGTGCCAGCAGCTTAGGGGGCGGGAGCATCAACGAGCAGTACTTC.